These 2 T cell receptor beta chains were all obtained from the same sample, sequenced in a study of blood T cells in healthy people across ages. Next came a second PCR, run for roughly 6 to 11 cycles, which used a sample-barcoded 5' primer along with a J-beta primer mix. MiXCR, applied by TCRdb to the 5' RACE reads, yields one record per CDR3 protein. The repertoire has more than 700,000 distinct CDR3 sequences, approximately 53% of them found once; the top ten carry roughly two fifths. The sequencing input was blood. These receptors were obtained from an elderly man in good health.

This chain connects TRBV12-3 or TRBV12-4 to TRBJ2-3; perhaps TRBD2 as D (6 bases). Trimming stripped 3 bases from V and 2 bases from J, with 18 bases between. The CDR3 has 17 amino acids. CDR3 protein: CASSFRGTGGNTDTQYF. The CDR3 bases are TGTGCCAGCAGTTTCCGTGGGACTGGCGGGAACACAGATACGCAGTATTTT.

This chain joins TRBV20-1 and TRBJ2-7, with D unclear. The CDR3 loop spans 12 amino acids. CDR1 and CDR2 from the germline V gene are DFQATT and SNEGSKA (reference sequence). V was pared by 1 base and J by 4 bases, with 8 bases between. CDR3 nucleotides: TGCAGTGCTAGAGGGCAGGTATACGAGCAGTACTTC. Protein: CSARGQVYEQYF.